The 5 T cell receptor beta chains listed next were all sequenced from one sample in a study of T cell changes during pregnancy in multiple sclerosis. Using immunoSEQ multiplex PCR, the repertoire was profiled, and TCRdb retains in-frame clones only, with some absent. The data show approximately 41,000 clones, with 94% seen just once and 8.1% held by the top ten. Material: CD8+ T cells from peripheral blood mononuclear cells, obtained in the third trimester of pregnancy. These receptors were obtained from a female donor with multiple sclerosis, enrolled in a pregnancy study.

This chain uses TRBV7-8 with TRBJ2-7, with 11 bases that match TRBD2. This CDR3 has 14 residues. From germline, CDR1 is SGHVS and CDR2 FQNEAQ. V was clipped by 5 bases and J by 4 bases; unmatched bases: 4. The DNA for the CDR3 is TGTGCCAGCAGCCACGGGACTAGCGGTTACGAGCAGTACTTC. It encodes CASSHGTSGYEQYF. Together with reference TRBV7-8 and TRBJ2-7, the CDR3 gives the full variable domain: GAGVSQSPRYKVAKRGQDVALRCDPISGHVSLFWYQQALGQGPEFLTYFQNEAQLDKSGLPSDRFFAERPEGSVSTLKIQRTQQEDSAVYLCASSHGTSGYEQYFGPGTRLTVT.

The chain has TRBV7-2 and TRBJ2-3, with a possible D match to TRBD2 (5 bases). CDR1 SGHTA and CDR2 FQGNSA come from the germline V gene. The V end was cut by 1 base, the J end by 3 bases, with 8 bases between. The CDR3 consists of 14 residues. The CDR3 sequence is CASSLVRATDTQYF. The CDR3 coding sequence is TGTGCCAGCAGCTTAGTGCGGGCGACAGATACGCAGTATTTT. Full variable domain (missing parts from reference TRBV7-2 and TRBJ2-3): GAGVSQSPSNKVTEKGKDVELRCDPISGHTALYWYRQSLGQGLEFLIYFQGNSAPDKSGLPSDRFSAERTGGSVSTLTIQRTQQEDSAVYLCASSLVRATDTQYFGPGTRLTVL.

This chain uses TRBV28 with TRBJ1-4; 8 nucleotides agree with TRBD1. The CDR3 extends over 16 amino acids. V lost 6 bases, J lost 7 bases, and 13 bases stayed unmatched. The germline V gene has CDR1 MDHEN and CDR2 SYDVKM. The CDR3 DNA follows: TGTGCCAGCAGCCCTCCGAACCAGGGGGCGAGTGAAAAACTGTTTTTT. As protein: CASSPPNQGASEKLFF.

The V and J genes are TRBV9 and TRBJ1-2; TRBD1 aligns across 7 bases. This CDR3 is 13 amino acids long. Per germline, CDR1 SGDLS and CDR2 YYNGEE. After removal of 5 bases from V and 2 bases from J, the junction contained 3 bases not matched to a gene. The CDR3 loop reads CASRRDSNYGYTF. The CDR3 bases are TGTGCCAGCAGGAGGGACAGCAACTATGGCTACACCTTC.

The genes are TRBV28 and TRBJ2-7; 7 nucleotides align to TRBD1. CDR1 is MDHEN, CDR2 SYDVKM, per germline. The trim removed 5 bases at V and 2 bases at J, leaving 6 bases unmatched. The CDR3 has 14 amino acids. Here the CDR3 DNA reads TGTGCCAGCAGTAGGGGACAGCTAACCTACGAGCAGTACTTC. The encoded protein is CASSRGQLTYEQYF.